These 4 T cell receptor beta chains originate from one sample sequenced in a study of blood T cell repertoires in COVID-19. Using immunoSEQ multiplex PCR, the repertoire was profiled, and TCRdb retains in-frame clones only, with some absent. The sample has 120,000 to 150,000 clones, roughly 84% seen once; the top ten hold less than 7%. The sample comprised PBMCs or T cells enriched from blood (not recorded which). Source of these receptors: a middle-aged man with acute COVID-19.

V gene TRBV6-5 combines with J gene TRBJ1-5; D uncertain. In germline, CDR1 is MNHEY, CDR2 SVGAGI. V lost 7 bases to trimming and J lost 2 bases, with 15 bases between them. CDR3 length: 15 amino acids. The CDR3 DNA follows: TGTGCCAGCATCGCCGTTATGAGGGGCAATCAGCCCCAGCATTTT. Translated: CASIAVMRGNQPQHF.

A few counts support this clone. V is TRBV5-1 and J is TRBJ1-1, with a tentative D call TRBD1 (5 bases). The CDR3 extends over 11 amino acids. Trimming cost V 6 bases and J 7 bases, with 10 bases left between them. The germline V gene has CDR1 SGHRS and CDR2 YFSETQ. CDR3 sequence reads: CASTRGSEAFF. In DNA form, the CDR3 reads TGCGCCAGCACCCGGGGGAGTGAAGCTTTCTTT.

The chain employs TRBV7-9 and TRBJ2-1; TRBD2 might be the D (5 bases). CDR1 SEHNR and CDR2 FQNEAQ come from the germline V gene (reference sequence). There are 13 residues in the CDR3. Trimming stripped 5 bases from V and 3 bases from J, with 8 bases between. CDR3 in DNA: TGTGCCAGCAGCATAGGAGGCTACAATGAGCAGTTCTTC. Its protein product is CASSIGGYNEQFF.

This clone was counted once. The CDR3 nucleotides read TGTGCCAGCAGTCTTTCAACAGGGACCGGAAACACCATATATTTT. Translated: CASSLSTGTGNTIYF. The chain carries TRBV28 and TRBJ1-3, with D possibly being TRBD1 (6 bases). Trimming removed 5 bases at V and 4 bases at J, with 15 bases between. This CDR3 comprises 15 residues. CDR1 and CDR2 (germline): MDHEN, SYDVKM.